The clone carrying this T cell receptor beta chain appeared a single time. Antigen unknown. It may be a read error: a sequence one base away is much more abundant. The CDR3 spans 13 residues. CDR1 and CDR2 from the germline V gene are SGDLS and YYNGEE. Extraction of RNA together with DNA used 20-30 mg of unsorted bulk tissue. Primary liver carcinoma, confirmed by histopathology, was surgically resected. This specimen comes from a study of tumor-infiltrating lymphocytes in primary liver carcinoma. General study results and limits: Tumor region pairs shared more overlap than did tumor-adjacent and tumor-blood pairs. The study found a significantly higher top-250-clone fraction in tumors than in blood (p = 0.039).

The input was approximately 500 ng total RNA; TCR beta cDNA was made from it with a constant-region primer. For TCR beta, libraries were produced by three nested multiplex PCR rounds using slightly modified ARM-PCR. Researchers ran the first two PCR rounds for ten to eleven cycles each with TRBV1-TRBV30 forward primers and a C-beta reverse primer. TCRdb reanalysed the multiplex PCR reads using MiXCR and keeps one entry per CDR3 protein. This table has roughly 20,000 distinct CDR3 sequences, 79% appearing once. Sequences were obtained from liver tumor tissue from sampling region 4. Subset here: tumor region T4, right-lateral pole. J is TRBJ1-3 and V is TRBV9, with D uncertain. The TCR was taken from a woman between 25 and 40 years old with primary liver carcinoma and hepatitis B virus infection. CDR3 amino acids: CASTGNSGYTIYF. CDR3 sequence (DNA): TGTGCCAGCACCGGGAATTCTGGATACACCATATATTTT.